The 20 T cell receptor beta chains below were found in one sample sequenced in a study of blood T cell repertoires in COVID-19. The table came from immunoSEQ multiplex PCR; TCRdb's copy has only in-frame clones and leaves some out. The sample has roughly 28,000 clones; around 83% are singletons. Sequenced input: peripheral blood. The receptors were gathered from a man aged 65-85 years with acute or convalescent COVID-19.

The chain employs TRBV7-2 and TRBJ2-7; D gene ambiguous. CDR1 is SGHTA and CDR2 is FQGNSA in the germline V gene. The CDR3 sequence is 14 residues long. V was cut by 5 bases and J by 4 bases, with 15 bases left in between. The CDR3 reads CASSAALGGYEQYF. CDR3 bases: TGTGCCAGCAGCGCAGCCCTAGGTGGATACGAGCAGTACTTC.

This chain uses TRBV15 with TRBJ2-3, with 9 bases that match TRBD1. Germline CDR1 LNHNV, CDR2 YYDKDF (reference sequence). CDR3 size: 16 residues. The V and J ends lost 1 base and 3 bases, in that order; junction bases with no gene match: 5. This CDR3 reads CATSRGTGAGTDTQYF. In DNA form, the CDR3 reads TGTGCCACCAGCAGAGGGACAGGGGCTGGGACAGATACGCAGTATTTT. The entire variable domain, with the rest obtained from reference TRBV15 and TRBJ2-3, is as follows: DAMVIQNPRYQVTQFGKPVTLSCSQTLNHNVMYWYQQKSSQAPKLLFHYYDKDFNNEADTPDNFQSRRPNTSFCFLDIRSPGLGDTAMYLCATSRGTGAGTDTQYFGPGTRLTVL.

This clone is a singleton in its sample. J is TRBJ1-3 and V is TRBV4-2; 8 bases are shared with TRBD1. The germline CDR1 and CDR2 sequences are LGHNA and YNFKEQ. This CDR3 spans 17 amino acids. The trim removed 3 bases at V and 4 bases at J, leaving 11 bases unmatched. CDR3 sequence reads: CASSHLPDRVGGNTIYF. CDR3 nucleotides: TGTGCCAGCAGCCACCTCCCGGACAGGGTGGGGGGAAACACCATATATTTT.

The J gene is TRBJ2-5, the V gene TRBV7-9; 14 nucleotides align to TRBD2. After removal of 8 bases from V and 4 bases from J, the junction contained 3 bases not matched to a gene. The CDR3 is 14 residues long. Germline-derived CDR1 and CDR2 are SEHNR and FQNEAQ (reference sequence). The CDR3 reads CASSTSGGAETQYF. CDR3 coding DNA: TGTGCCAGCTCGACTAGCGGGGGGGCAGAGACCCAGTACTTC.

This clone was detected only once. This sequence joins TRBV6-5 and TRBJ1-1; 10 positions agree with TRBD1. The CDR3 is 14 residues long. CDR1 and CDR2 (germline): MNHEY, SVGAGI. The ends lost 6 bases at V and 1 base at J; junction bases unmatched: 2. The CDR3 region has the DNA TGTGCCAGCAGCAGGGACAGGGGGAACACTGAAGCTTTCTTT. Translated, it gives CASSRDRGNTEAFF.

This chain connects TRBV7-9 to TRBJ1-1; 9 positions agree with TRBD1. The CDR3 sequence is 17 residues long. Losses at the gene ends were 1 base for V and 6 bases for J; bases not matched to a gene: 12. The germline CDR1 and CDR2 sequences are SEHNR and FQNEAQ (reference sequence). This CDR3 reads CASSLGLNRGQGSEAFF. CDR3 DNA sequence: TGTGCCAGCAGCTTAGGGTTGAATCGAGGACAGGGGTCTGAAGCTTTCTTT.

This clone was seen only once. The CDR3 loop is CASSPLAGTSESYEQYF. DNA of the CDR3: TGTGCCAGCTCACCACTGGCAGGGACATCTGAATCCTACGAGCAGTACTTC. The chain joins TRBV18 to TRBJ2-7, with D perhaps matching TRBD1 (6 bases). The V end was cut by 1 base, the J end by 1 base, with 17 bases between. Germline V lookup: CDR1 KGHSH, CDR2 LQKENI. The CDR3 length is 17 residues.

The chain recombines TRBV5-1 with TRBJ2-4; D possibly corresponds to TRBD2 (5 bases). This CDR3 is built from 17 residues. Germline V gene lookup returns CDR1 SGHRS and CDR2 YFSETQ. V was pared by 4 bases and J by 1 base, with 18 bases between. The CDR3 loop is CASSPDPGGMAKNIQYF. The CDR3 DNA is TGCGCCAGCAGCCCAGACCCCGGAGGTATGGCCAAAAACATTCAGTACTTC.

This sequence joins TRBV4-2 and TRBJ1-5; D uncertain. The CDR3 runs 14 residues. Per the germline V gene, CDR1 is LGHNA and CDR2 is YNFKEQ. V lost 3 bases and J lost 0, with 6 bases in between. The CDR3, as DNA: TGTGCCAGCAGCCAGTACGGTAGCAATCAGCCCCAGCATTTT. Translating gives CASSQYGSNQPQHF.

The CDR3 loop is CASSSTGDGYTF. The CDR3 DNA follows: TGTGCCAGCAGCTCGACAGGGGATGGCTACACCTTC. V gene TRBV11-2 combines with J gene TRBJ1-2; 8 nucleotides match TRBD1. Germline V gene lookup returns CDR1 SGHAT and CDR2 FQNNGV. With 4 bases clipped from V and 6 bases from J, the junction kept 1 base outside the gene matches. The CDR3 length is 12 residues.

The chain joins TRBV28 to TRBJ2-4; no clear D. Germline CDR1 and CDR2: MDHEN and SYDVKM. The CDR3 has 15 amino acids. V was trimmed by 10 bases and J by 0 bases, leaving 16 bases between them. The CDR3 nucleotides are TGTGCCACGCAATCGATGAAACTAGCCAAAAACATTCAGTACTTC. Protein sequence: CATQSMKLAKNIQYF.

The chain recombines TRBV24-1 with TRBJ2-3; TRBD1 aligns across 10 bases. CDR3 length equals 17 residues. V shed 3 bases and J 3 bases; nucleotides not matched to a gene: 8. Germline loops: CDR1 KGHDR, CDR2 SFDVKD. In nucleotides, the CDR3 is TGTGCCACCAGTGATCCTCGACAGGGGGCATGGACAGATACGCAGTATTTT. It codes for CATSDPRQGAWTDTQYF.

The chain uses TRBV28 and TRBJ1-1; a weak D match, TRBD1 (6 bases). This CDR3 comprises 15 residues. V gave up 3 bases and J gave up 3 bases, with 14 bases separating them. CDR1 and CDR2 (germline): MDHEN, SYDVKM. The CDR3 is CASSFQTGGDTEAFF. CDR3 sequence (DNA): TGTGCCAGCAGTTTCCAGACAGGCGGCGACACTGAAGCTTTCTTT.

The chain combines TRBV14 with TRBJ2-7; D perhaps matches TRBD1 (6 bases). Germline V gene sequence: CDR1 SGHDN, CDR2 FVKESK. Trimming shortened V by 0 bases and J by 4 bases, and 22 bases separated the two germline ends. CDR3 length: 18 amino acids. CDR3 DNA: TGTGCCAGCAGCCAAGATTTCGCGACAGGTTTGGGCCGATACGAGCAGTACTTC. Residues: CASSQDFATGLGRYEQYF.

This chain joins TRBV14 and TRBJ1-2, with TRBD1 as a possible D gene (5 bases). Germline CDR1 SGHDN, CDR2 FVKESK. V shed 1 base and J shed 10 bases, with 7 bases lying between them. CDR3 length: 11 amino acids. The DNA of the CDR3 is TGTGCCAGCAGCCAAGGACAGCACTACACCTTC. Protein sequence: CASSQGQHYTF. Together with reference TRBV14 and TRBJ1-2, the CDR3 gives the full variable domain: EAGVTQFPSHSVIEKGQTVTLRCDPISGHDNLYWYRRVMGKEIKFLLHFVKESKQDESGMPNNRFLAERTGGTYSTLKVQPAELEDSGVYFCASSQGQHYTFGSGTRLTVV.

The chain carries TRBV12-3 or TRBV12-4 and TRBJ2-1; 12 nucleotides align to TRBD2. This CDR3 is built from 13 residues. Trimming cost V 9 bases and J 9 bases; bases outside gene matches: 6. Written as DNA, the CDR3 is TGTGCCAGTCGACTAGCGGGAGTAGCTGAGCAGTTCTTC. Translation gives CASRLAGVAEQFF.

The rearrangement links TRBV4-2 to TRBJ2-5; TRBD1 agrees at 9 bases. The CDR3 consists of 14 residues. Germline CDR1 reads LGHNA; CDR2 reads YNFKEQ. The trim removed 4 bases at V and 4 bases at J, leaving 4 bases unmatched. This chain's CDR3 is CASSPLGQGETQYF. The CDR3 region has the DNA TGTGCCAGCAGCCCCTTGGGACAGGGAGAGACCCAGTACTTC.

Only one count was recorded for this clone. The chain combines TRBV7-9 with TRBJ2-2; possibly TRBD2 for D (6 bases). The CDR3 covers 16 residues. Germline values: CDR1 SEHNR, CDR2 FQNEAQ (reference sequence). Trimming shortened V by 2 bases and J by 5 bases, and 15 bases separated the two germline ends. In DNA, the CDR3 is TGTGCCAGCAGCTTATTGTGGAGGGGAAAAACCGGGGAGCTGTTTTTT. Translation: CASSLLWRGKTGELFF. Using reference TRBV7-9 and TRBJ2-2 for the parts outside the CDR3, the full variable domain is DTGVSQNPRHKITKRGQNVTFRCDPISEHNRLYWYRQTLGQGPEFLTYFQNEAQLEKSRLLSDRFSAERPKGSFSTLEIQRTEQGDSAMYLCASSLLWRGKTGELFFGEGSRLTVL.

The chain joins TRBV3-1 (or the pseudogene TRBV3-2) to TRBJ2-3; 10 nucleotides line up with TRBD1. The CDR3 is 15 amino acids. CDR1 and CDR2 (germline): LGHDT, YNNKEL (reference sequence). J gave up 4 bases and V 4 bases, and 5 bases lay outside the gene matches. CDR3 amino acids: CASSPDRGRSDTQYF. CDR3 nucleotides: TGTGCCAGCAGCCCGGACAGGGGGAGGTCAGATACGCAGTATTTT.

The CDR3 region is CASSATGEETQYF. The CDR3 DNA follows: TGTGCCAGCAGCGCGACAGGGGAAGAGACCCAGTACTTC. The chain has TRBV6-2 or TRBV6-3 and TRBJ2-5; TRBD1 aligns across 8 bases. This CDR3 has 13 amino acids. Germline loops: CDR1 MNHEY, CDR2 SVGEGT. The V gene end was trimmed by 6 bases and the J gene end by 3 bases; junction bases not matched to a gene: 3.